This T cell receptor (beta chain) was recovered during a study of T cells after yellow fever vaccination. Looked up from germline, CDR1 is LGHNA and CDR2 is YSLEER. This CDR3 is built from 14 residues. Trimming took 5 bases from V and 3 from J, leaving 13 bases between them. Generation of TCR cDNA used 5'RACE template switching (which added a universal primer site and UMIs). TCRdb re-called the 5' RACE reads with MiXCR, one entry per CDR3 protein. The repertoire holds 400,000 or so distinct CDR3 sequences, roughly a sixth seen once, with roughly 19% in the top ten. This clonotype was detected a few times. Its antigen is unidentified. Whole-study results and caveats: A weaker but faster secondary response was observed, peaking on day 5 versus 15. Booster samples showed a return of most primary-vaccination clones (almost 97% CD4, approximately 90% CD8). Clonotypes appearing in both CD4 and CD8 compartments existed, and their share was small.

The rearrangement uses TRBV4-3 and TRBJ1-1; D call uncertain. The receptor was derived from a man aged 18 to 29 who received the YFV17D yellow fever vaccine. The specimen comprised PBMCs, sampled before the yellow fever booster vaccination. The CDR3 bases are TGCGCCAGCAGCGCCGTTCAGGCTGACACTGAAGCTTTCTTT. Its translation is CASSAVQADTEAFF.